This T cell receptor (beta chain) was observed in a study of T-cell reconstitution after alpha-beta-depleted transplantation in children. Study results and limitations: T-cell counts and diversity at one year following transplant were attributed mainly to newly produced T cells. Reportedly, alpha-beta T cells present about two months post-transplant originated from several hundred expanded clones of graft origin. Some patients showed high day-60 TCRbeta diversity, which derived from surviving recipient T cells and thymic progenitors.

This clonotype occurred a few times. The antigen remains unidentified. One end of the junction fails to match germline, which may point to a read error. This CDR3 spans 12 amino acids. Preparation of the TCRbeta library involved a method that used unique molecular identifiers. Via MiXCR, TCRdb re-called the PCR reads, giving one row per CDR3 protein. Of 200,000 to 250,000 distinct CDR3 sequences in the sample, approximately 11% were seen once. The sequences come from PBMCs, collected before TCRalphabeta/CD19-depleted stem cell transplant. The chain uses TRBV12-3 or TRBV12-4 and TRBJ1-2; 8 nucleotides align to TRBD1. This sequence was found in a child under two years old with acute myeloid leukemia, due to receive a stem cell transplant. The CDR3 protein is CASSQGADGDTF. The CDR3 DNA reads as TGTGCCAGCAGTCAGGGGGCTGATGGCGACACCTTC.